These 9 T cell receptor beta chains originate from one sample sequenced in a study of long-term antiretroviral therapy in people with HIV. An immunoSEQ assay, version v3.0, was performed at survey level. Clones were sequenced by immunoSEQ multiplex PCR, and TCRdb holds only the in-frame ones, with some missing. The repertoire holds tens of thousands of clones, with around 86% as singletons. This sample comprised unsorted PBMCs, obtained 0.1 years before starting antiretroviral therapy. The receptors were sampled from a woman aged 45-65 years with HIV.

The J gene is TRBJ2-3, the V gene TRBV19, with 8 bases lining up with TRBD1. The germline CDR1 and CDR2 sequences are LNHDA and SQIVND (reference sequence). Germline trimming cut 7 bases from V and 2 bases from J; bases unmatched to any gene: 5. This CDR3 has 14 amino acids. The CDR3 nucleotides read TGTGCCAGTAACCGGGACAGGACCACAGATACGCAGTATTTT. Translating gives CASNRDRTTDTQYF.

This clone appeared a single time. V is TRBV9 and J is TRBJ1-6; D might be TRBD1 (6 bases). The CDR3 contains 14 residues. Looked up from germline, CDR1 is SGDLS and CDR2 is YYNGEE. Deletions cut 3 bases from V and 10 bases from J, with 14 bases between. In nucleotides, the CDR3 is TGTGCCAGCAGCGATGCAGGGGAAGTCTCACCCCTCCACTTT. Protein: CASSDAGEVSPLHF.

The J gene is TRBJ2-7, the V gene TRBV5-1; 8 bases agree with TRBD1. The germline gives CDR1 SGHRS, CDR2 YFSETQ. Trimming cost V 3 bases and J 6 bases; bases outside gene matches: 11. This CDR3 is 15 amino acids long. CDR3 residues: CASSSSGGADSEQYF. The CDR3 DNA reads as TGCGCCAGCAGCTCCTCAGGGGGCGCAGATTCCGAGCAGTACTTC. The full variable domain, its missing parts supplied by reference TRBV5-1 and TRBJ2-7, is KAGVTQTPRYLIKTRGQQVTLSCSPISGHRSVSWYQQTPGQGLQFLFEYFSETQRNKGNFPGRFSGRQFSNSRSEMNVSTLELGDSALYLCASSSSGGADSEQYFGPGTRLTVT.

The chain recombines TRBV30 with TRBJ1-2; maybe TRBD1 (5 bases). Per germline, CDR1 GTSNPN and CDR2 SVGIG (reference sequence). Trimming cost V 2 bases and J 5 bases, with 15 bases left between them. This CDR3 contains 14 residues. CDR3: CAWSNEGLRYGYTF. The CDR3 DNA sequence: TGTGCCTGGAGTAATGAGGGGTTGCGGTATGGCTACACCTTC.

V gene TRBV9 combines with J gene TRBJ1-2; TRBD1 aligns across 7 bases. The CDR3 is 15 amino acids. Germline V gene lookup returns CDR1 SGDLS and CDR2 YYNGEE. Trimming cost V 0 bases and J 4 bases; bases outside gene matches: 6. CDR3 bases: TGTGCCAGCAGCGTAGAGCAACAGGGGCCCTATGGCTACACCTTC. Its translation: CASSVEQQGPYGYTF.

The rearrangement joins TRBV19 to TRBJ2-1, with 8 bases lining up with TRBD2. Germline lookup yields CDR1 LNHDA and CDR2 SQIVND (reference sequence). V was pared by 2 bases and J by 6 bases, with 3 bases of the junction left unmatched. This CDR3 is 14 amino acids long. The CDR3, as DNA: TGTGCCAGTAGTATACGAAGCGGGGGCAATGAGCAGTTCTTC. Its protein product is CASSIRSGGNEQFF.

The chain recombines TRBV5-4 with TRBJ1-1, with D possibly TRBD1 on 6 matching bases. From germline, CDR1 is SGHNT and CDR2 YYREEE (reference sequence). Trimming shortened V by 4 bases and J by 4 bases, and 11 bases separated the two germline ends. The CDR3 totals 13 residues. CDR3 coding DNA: TGTGCCAGCAGCCTTACAGGGAGCACTGAAGCTTTCTTT. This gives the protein CASSLTGSTEAFF. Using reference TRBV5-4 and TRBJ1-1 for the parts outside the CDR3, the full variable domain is ETGVTQSPTHLIKTRGQQVTLRCSSQSGHNTVSWYQQALGQGPQFIFQYYREEENGRGNFPPRFSGLQFPNYSSELNVNALELDDSALYLCASSLTGSTEAFFGQGTRLTVV.

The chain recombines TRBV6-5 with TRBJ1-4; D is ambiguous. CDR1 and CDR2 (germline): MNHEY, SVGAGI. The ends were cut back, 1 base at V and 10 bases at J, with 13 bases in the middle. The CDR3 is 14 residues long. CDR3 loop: CASSYYDNGVKLFF. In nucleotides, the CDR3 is TGTGCCAGCAGTTACTACGACAACGGGGTAAAACTGTTTTTT.

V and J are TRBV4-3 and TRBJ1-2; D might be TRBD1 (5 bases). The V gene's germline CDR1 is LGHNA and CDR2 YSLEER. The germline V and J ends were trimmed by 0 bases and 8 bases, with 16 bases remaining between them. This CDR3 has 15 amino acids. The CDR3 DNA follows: TGCGCCAGCAGCCAAGATCTCATAGGCGGGGGGGGCTACACCTTC. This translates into CASSQDLIGGGGYTF.